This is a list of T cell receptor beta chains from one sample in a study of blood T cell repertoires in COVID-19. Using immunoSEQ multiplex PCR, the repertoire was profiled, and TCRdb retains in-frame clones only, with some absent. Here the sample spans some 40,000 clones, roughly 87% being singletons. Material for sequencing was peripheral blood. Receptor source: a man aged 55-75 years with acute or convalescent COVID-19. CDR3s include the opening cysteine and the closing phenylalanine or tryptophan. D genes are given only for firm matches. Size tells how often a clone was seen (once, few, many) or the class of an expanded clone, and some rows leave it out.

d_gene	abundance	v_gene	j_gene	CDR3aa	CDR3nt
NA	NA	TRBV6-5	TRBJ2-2	CASGAELNTGELFF	TGTGCCAGTGGAGCGGAACTGAACACCGGGGAGCTGTTTTTT
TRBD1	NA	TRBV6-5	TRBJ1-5	CASRTGVYSNQPQHF	TGTGCCAGCAGGACAGGGGTCTATAGCAATCAGCCCCAGCATTTT
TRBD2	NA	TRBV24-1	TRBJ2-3	CATTSSGSTDTQYF	TGTGCCACCACCTCTAGCGGGAGCACAGATACGCAGTATTTT
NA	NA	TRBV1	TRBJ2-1	CTSSQEDRWGTNEQFF	TGCACCAGCAGCCAAGAGGACAGGTGGGGTACCAATGAGCAGTTCTTC
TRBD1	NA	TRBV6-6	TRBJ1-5	CASRTLQGSSNQPQHF	TGTGCCAGCAGGACCCTACAGGGGTCGAGCAATCAGCCCCAGCATTTT
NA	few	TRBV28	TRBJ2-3	CASSLISSTDTQYF	TGTGCCAGCAGTTTAATTAGCAGCACAGATACGCAGTATTTT
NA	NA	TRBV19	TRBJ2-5	CASSPTRVETQYF	TGTGCCAGTAGCCCGACTAGGGTAGAGACCCAGTACTTC
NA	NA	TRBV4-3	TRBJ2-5	CASSQDIGVGPNQETQYF	TGCGCCAGCAGCCAAGATATAGGTGTGGGGCCGAACCAAGAGACCCAGTACTTC
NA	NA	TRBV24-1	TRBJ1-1	CAVKNAGNTEAFF	TGTGCCGTAAAAAATGCGGGGAACACTGAAGCTTTCTTT
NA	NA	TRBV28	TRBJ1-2	CASSLGVRYGYTF	TGTGCCAGCAGTTTAGGAGTAAGGTATGGCTACACCTTC
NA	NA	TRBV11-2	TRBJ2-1	CASSLNRDNEQFF	TGTGCCAGCAGCTTGAACAGGGACAATGAGCAGTTCTTC
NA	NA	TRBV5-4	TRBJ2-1	CASSSDWGGEQFF	TGTGCCAGCAGCTCGGACTGGGGAGGTGAGCAGTTCTTC
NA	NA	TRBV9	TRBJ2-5	CASRPGTSQETQYF	TGTGCCAGCAGACCCGGGACTTCACAAGAGACCCAGTACTTC
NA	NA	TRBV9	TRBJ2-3	CASSVGRGADTQYF	TGTGCCAGCAGCGTAGGTCGGGGAGCAGATACGCAGTATTTT
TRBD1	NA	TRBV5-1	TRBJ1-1	CASSLGTGETAFF	TGCGCCAGCAGCTTGGGGACAGGGGAAACAGCTTTCTTT
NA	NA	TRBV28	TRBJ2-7	CASSFTPDKPYEQYF	TGTGCCAGCAGTTTTACTCCCGACAAGCCCTACGAGCAGTACTTC
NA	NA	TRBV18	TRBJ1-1	CASSPEVDTEAFF	TGTGCCAGCTCACCCGAGGTGGACACTGAAGCTTTCTTT
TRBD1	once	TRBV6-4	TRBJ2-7	CASSATGAHYEQYF	TGTGCCAGCAGTGCGACAGGGGCCCACTACGAGCAGTACTTC
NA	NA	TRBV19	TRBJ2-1	CASSTTGSSSYNEQFF	TGTGCCAGTAGTACCACAGGGTCAAGCTCCTACAATGAGCAGTTCTTC
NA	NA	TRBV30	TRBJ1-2	CAWGPRTVDGYTF	TGTGCCTGGGGCCCGCGGACAGTCGATGGCTACACCTTC
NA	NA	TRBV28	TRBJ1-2	CASSLTLPTDYGYTF	TGTGCCAGCAGCCTCACGCTACCCACCGACTATGGCTACACCTTC
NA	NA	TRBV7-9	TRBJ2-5	CASSLGSRVEETQYF	TGTGCCAGCAGCTTAGGGTCCAGGGTGGAGGAGACCCAGTACTTC
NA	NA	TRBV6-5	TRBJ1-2	CASSRDSYGYTF	TGTGCCAGCAGCAGGGATTCCTATGGCTACACCTTC
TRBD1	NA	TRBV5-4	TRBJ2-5	CASRMGQQETQYF	TGTGCCAGCAGAATGGGACAGCAAGAGACCCAGTACTTC
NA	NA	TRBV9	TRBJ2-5	CASSDGGSETQYF	TGTGCCAGCAGCGACGGGGGATCGGAGACCCAGTACTTC
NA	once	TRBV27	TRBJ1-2	CASSEGGRYGYTF	TGTGCCAGCAGTGAGGGTGGGAGATATGGCTACACCTTC
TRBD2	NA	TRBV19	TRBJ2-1	CASSIRAGRGEQFF	TGTGCCAGTAGCATAAGAGCGGGACGGGGTGAGCAGTTCTTC
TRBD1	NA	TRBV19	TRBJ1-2	CASSTQGERSYGYTF	TGTGCCAGTAGTACACAGGGGGAGAGGAGCTATGGCTACACCTTC
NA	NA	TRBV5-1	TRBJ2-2	CASSKRENTGELFF	TGCGCCAGCAGTAAGAGGGAGAACACCGGGGAGCTGTTTTTT
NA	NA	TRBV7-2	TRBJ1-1	CASSLEGDTEAFF	TGTGCCAGCAGCTTAGAGGGGGACACTGAAGCTTTCTTT
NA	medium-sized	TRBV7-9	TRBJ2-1	CASSLSLTNEQFF	TGTGCCAGCAGCTTGAGTCTAACCAATGAGCAGTTCTTC
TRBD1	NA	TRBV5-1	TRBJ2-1	CASSLVPLSTGEDEQFF	TGCGCCAGCAGCTTGGTCCCCCTTTCGACAGGGGAGGATGAGCAGTTCTTC
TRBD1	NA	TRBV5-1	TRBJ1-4	CASSYMSGGGEKLFF	TGCGCCAGCAGCTACATGTCAGGGGGTGGTGAAAAACTGTTTTTT
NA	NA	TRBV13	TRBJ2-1	CASSSRQTDNEQFF	TGTGCCAGCAGCTCCCGACAGACAGACAATGAGCAGTTCTTC
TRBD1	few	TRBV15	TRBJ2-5	CATSREGTGGETQYF	TGTGCCACCAGCAGAGAAGGAACAGGGGGAGAGACCCAGTACTTC
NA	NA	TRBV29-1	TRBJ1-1	CSGGVGGRNTEAFF	TGCAGCGGGGGAGTAGGTGGGAGGAACACTGAAGCTTTCTTT
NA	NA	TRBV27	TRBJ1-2	CASSSDSYGYTF	TGTGCCAGCAGTTCGGACTCTTATGGCTACACCTTC
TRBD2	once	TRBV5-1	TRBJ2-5	CASSPGTSGRETQYF	TGCGCCAGCAGCCCAGGGACTAGCGGGAGGGAGACCCAGTACTTC
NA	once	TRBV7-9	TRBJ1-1	CASSLGTREAFF	TGTGCCAGCAGCTTAGGTACCAGGGAAGCTTTCTTT
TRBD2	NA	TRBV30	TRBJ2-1	CAWSEHSQTSDEQFF	TGTGCCTGGAGCGAACACTCTCAGACTAGCGATGAGCAGTTCTTC
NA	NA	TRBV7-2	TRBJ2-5	CASSLTVAYQETQYF	TGTGCCAGCAGCTTGACAGTTGCGTACCAAGAGACCCAGTACTTC
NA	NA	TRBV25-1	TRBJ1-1	CASTGSTEAFF	TGTGCCAGTACAGGGAGCACTGAAGCTTTCTTT
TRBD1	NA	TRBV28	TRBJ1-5	CASSYRGSNQPQHF	TGTGCCAGCAGCTACAGGGGTAGCAATCAGCCCCAGCATTTT
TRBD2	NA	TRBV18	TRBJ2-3	CASSPLSGRGTDTQYF	TGTGCCAGCTCACCCCTAAGCGGGAGGGGAACAGATACGCAGTATTTT
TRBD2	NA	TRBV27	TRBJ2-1	CASSLSSGLAVYEQFF	TGTGCCAGCAGTCTCTCCTCGGGACTAGCGGTTTATGAGCAGTTCTTC
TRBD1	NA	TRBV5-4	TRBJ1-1	CASSPVTGQVATEAFF	TGTGCCAGCAGCCCCGTGACGGGACAGGTAGCCACTGAAGCTTTCTTT
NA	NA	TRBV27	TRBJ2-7	CASSSTALAGEQYF	TGTGCCAGCAGCTCGACAGCTCTTGCTGGCGAGCAGTACTTC
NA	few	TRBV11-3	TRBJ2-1	CASSKGDTRYNEQFF	TGTGCCAGCAGCAAAGGGGACACCAGATACAATGAGCAGTTCTTC
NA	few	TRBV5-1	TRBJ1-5	CASSWDTGGNQPQHF	TGCGCCAGCAGCTGGGACACTGGGGGCAATCAGCCCCAGCATTTT
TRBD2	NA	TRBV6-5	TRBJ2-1	CASSYLAGFNEQFF	TGTGCCAGCAGTTACCTAGCGGGGTTCAATGAGCAGTTCTTC
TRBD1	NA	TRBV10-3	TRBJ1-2	CAISDPRGQGSNYGYTF	TGTGCCATCAGTGACCCACGGGGACAGGGGTCTAACTATGGCTACACCTTC
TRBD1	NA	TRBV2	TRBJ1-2	CASSLLRGPSYGYTF	TGTGCCAGCAGCCTGCTGAGGGGGCCGAGCTATGGCTACACCTTC
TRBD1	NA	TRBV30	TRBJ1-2	CAWQGDRGGGYTF	TGTGCCTGGCAAGGTGACAGGGGTGGCGGCTACACCTTC